This TCR beta chain was obtained from a study of early T cells in non-severe SARS-CoV-2 infection. Study overall: Whole-blood bulk RNA, unsorted, was sequenced, and chains were unpaired.

Individual cDNA molecules received unique molecular identifiers during library preparation. TCRdb re-derived calls from the 5' RACE reads in MiXCR, one entry per CDR3 protein. The sample has approximately 84,000 distinct CDR3 sequences, 15% seen once. This clonotype was counted ten times or more. The length of the CDR3 is 15 residues. Trimming took 4 bases from V and 8 from J, leaving 15 bases between them. Germline V gene sequence: CDR1 SGHTA, CDR2 FQGNSA. The gene calls are TRBV7-2 and TRBJ1-6, with D tentatively TRBD1 (6 bases). This TCR derives from an adult who was a healthcare worker with PCR-confirmed SARS-CoV-2 infection or an uninfected control (not recorded which). Sequenced sample: whole blood. The CDR3 sequence: CASSSHQGRDSPLHF. The DNA of the CDR3 is TGTGCCAGCAGCTCCCACCAGGGGCGTGATTCACCCCTCCACTTT.